This TCR beta chain was obtained from a study of blood T cell repertoires in COVID-19. As for the study in general: Acute and convalescent COVID-19 samples came from the United States, Italy and Spain. PBMCs, B-cell-depleted T cells, or T cells provided the cDNA or gDNA that made up the material.

Looked up from germline, CDR1 is SGHRS and CDR2 is YFSETQ. V was pared by 4 bases and J by 7 bases, with 12 bases between. The CDR3 has 14 amino acids. Per the authors' pipeline: Estimation of nucleated cell counts was performed using reference gene primer amplification. TCRdb's copy holds only in-frame clones and misses some; the assay was immunoSEQ multiplex PCR. Clonal size and the V and J genes are those of that table, whereas D and trimming came from the DNA. The data hold 13,000 or so clones, with 60% to 80% observed a single time. Sample: peripheral blood. The receptor's source is a human donor in a cohort sampled during active COVID-19. V is TRBV5-1 and J is TRBJ1-6; D gene unclear. In DNA, the CDR3 is TGCGCCAGCAGCCCCCGGACGGGGAATTCACCCCTCCACTTT. Translation: CASSPRTGNSPLHF.